This T cell receptor (beta chain) derives from a study of PD-1 blockade in classical Hodgkin lymphoma. Study-level points and caveats: Relapsed/refractory patients reportedly had the lowest baseline TCR diversity, below newly diagnosed patients, who were below healthy donors.

Regarding time point: newly diagnosed, previously untreated cHL patient sample. The CDR3 is 18 residues long. Germline CDR1 is MGHRA and CDR2 is YSYEKL. The V and J ends lost 0 bases and 4 bases respectively, with 18 bases between them. This clone was detected once. The antigen is unknown. TCRdb's table, derived via immunoSEQ multiplex PCR, lists solely in-frame clones and lacks some. The sample contains tens of thousands of clones, more than 85% of which appear only once. The chain employs TRBV4-1 and TRBJ2-2; perhaps D is TRBD1 or TRBD2 (6 bases each). This receptor was identified in a human donor with classical Hodgkin lymphoma. Material for sequencing was peripheral blood mononuclear cells (PBMCs). The CDR3 sequence is CASSQDSLGGLSTGELFF. The CDR3 nucleotides are TGCGCCAGCAGCCAAGACTCCTTGGGGGGCTTAAGCACCGGGGAGCTGTTTTTT.